This T cell receptor beta chain was obtained from a study of control samples from healthy donors and cancer patients. TCRdb's table, derived via immunoSEQ multiplex PCR, lists solely in-frame clones and lacks some. The sample contains 20,000 to 25,000 clones, more than 70% of which appear only once. This CDR3 is 14 amino acids long. Per the germline V gene, CDR1 is SGHRS and CDR2 is YFSETQ. V dropped 6 bases and J dropped 5; count of bases not matched to a gene: 8. The source material was PBMCs. The receptor comes from a man in his sixties with head and neck cancer. The rearrangement uses TRBV5-1 and TRBJ2-5; the match to TRBD1 covers 9 bases. CDR3 DNA: TGCGCCAGCACAGGACAGGGGACCGCGGAGACCCAGTACTTC. Its translation is CASTGQGTAETQYF.